This entry concerns a single T cell receptor beta chain. The V and J ends lost 0 bases and 6 bases respectively, with 14 bases between them. The CDR3 loop spans 14 amino acids. From germline, CDR1 is SQVTM and CDR2 ANQGSEA. Using immunoSEQ multiplex PCR, the repertoire was profiled, and TCRdb retains in-frame clones only, with some absent. The sample contains approximately 490,000 clones, approximately 78% of which appear only once. This record comes from a study of shared T cell receptors in the human thymus. This sample was shared with a second study, whose subject was human thymus T cells. That investigation notes: Resections that were taken during corrective heart surgery supplied the thymus tissue. In unrelated individuals, thymic repertoires overlapped highly, according to related research.

J is TRBJ1-1 and V is TRBV29-1; D call uncertain. This TCR came from a boy in the first two years of life with a congenital heart defect. Sequenced material: thymocytes. The CDR3 loop is CSVEESGNLPEAFF. The CDR3 coding sequence is TGCAGCGTTGAAGAATCGGGGAATTTGCCTGAAGCTTTCTTT.